This paragraph reports one T cell receptor beta chain. This entry comes from a study of blood T cell repertoires in COVID-19. At the level of the study: The samples span acute and convalescent COVID-19 from the United States, Italy and Spain. Sources were T cells, B-cell-depleted T cells, or PBMCs; the material itself was cDNA or gDNA.

Looked up from germline, CDR1 is SGDLS and CDR2 is YYNGEE. The J segment lost 1 base and the V segment lost 1 base, leaving 2 bases of the junction unmatched. The CDR3 length is 14 residues. Seattle's cohort entered during active infection and was followed longitudinally. The method was immunoSEQ multiplex PCR; TCRdb's version includes in-frame clones alone and lacks a portion of them. The sample has about 48,000 clones, 86% seen once. The receptor's source is a woman of 80 years or more with COVID-19, enrolled during active disease. Material for sequencing was peripheral blood. V is TRBV9 and J is TRBJ2-7; 7 bases fit TRBD1. In nucleotides, the CDR3 is TGTGCCAGCAGCGTATGGGACAGTTCCTACGAGCAGTACTTC. Amino acids: CASSVWDSSYEQYF.